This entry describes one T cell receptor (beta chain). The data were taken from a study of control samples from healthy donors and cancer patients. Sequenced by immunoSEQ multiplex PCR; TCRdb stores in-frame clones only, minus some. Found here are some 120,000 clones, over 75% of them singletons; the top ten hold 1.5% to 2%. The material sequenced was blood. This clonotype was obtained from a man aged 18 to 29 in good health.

Here the CDR3 reads CASSEASGYEQYF. The CDR3, as DNA: TGTGCCAGCAGTGAGGCTAGCGGCTACGAGCAGTACTTC. This rearrangement joins TRBV2 to TRBJ2-7; 7 positions match TRBD2. CDR1 and CDR2 from the germline V gene are SNHLY and FYNNEI. V lost 3 bases and J lost 3; bases outside the gene matches: 2. This CDR3 spans 13 amino acids.